A selection of T cell receptor beta chains follows, all from one sample in a study of T cell repertoires in cytomegalovirus infection. TCRdb itself ran the reads through MiXCR, one entry per CDR3 protein. The repertoire holds around 49,000 distinct CDR3 sequences, with over 15% as singletons. No antigen is known for these receptors. Sequenced here: CD8+ T cells from cultured PBMCs, sampled from culture after CMV antigen stimulation. The receptors here all came from a human donor in good health (CMV status not recorded). Some clones in this sample may be carry-over from other donors' samples. CDR3s include the opening cysteine and the closing phenylalanine or tryptophan. The D gene is left open where the match is weak. Clone size is stated in some rows and not others, as once, few, many or a class when expanded.

TRBV12-3/TRBV12-4,NA,few,TRBJ1-6,TGTGCCAGCAGTAGGACCATTGGCAGTTCACCCCTCCACTTT,CASSRTIGSSPLHF
TRBV20-1,NA,few,TRBJ2-1,TGCAGTGCTAGTTGGGGGAAGAATGAGCAGTTCTTC,CSASWGKNEQFF
TRBV6-2/TRBV6-3,TRBD1,few,TRBJ1-5,TGTGCCAGCAGTTACCCAACCGACAGGGGGCTACTTCAGCCCCAGCATTTT,CASSYPTDRGLLQPQHF
TRBV27,NA,NA,TRBJ1-2,TGTGCCAGCAGCCTCGACAGAAATTATGGCTACACCTTC,CASSLDRNYGYTF
TRBV7-2,NA,few,TRBJ2-7,TGTGCCAGCAGCGTACGCTCTCAGGTATACTACGAGCAGTACTTC,CASSVRSQVYYEQYF
TRBV7-6,TRBD2,NA,TRBJ2-3,TGTGCCAGCAGCCTGGGGACTAGCGGGATTTACACAGATACGCAGTATTTT,CASSLGTSGIYTDTQYF
TRBV6-8,NA,NA,TRBJ2-7,TGTGCCAGCAGTTACCGGGGGCAATCCTACGAGCAGTACTTC,CASSYRGQSYEQYF
TRBV20-1,NA,few,TRBJ1-1,TGCAGTGCCCCTCCCTTATGGGAGAACACTGAAGCTTTCTTT,CSAPPLWENTEAFF
TRBV7-2,NA,NA,TRBJ1-3,TGTGCCAGCAGCTTAAACTCGGCCCTAGACACCATATATTTT,CASSLNSALDTIYF
TRBV7-8,TRBD2,NA,TRBJ2-5,TGTGCCAGCAGCTTAGTGACCGCGGGGGGGCTAGAGACCCAGTACTTC,CASSLVTAGGLETQYF
TRBV6-2/TRBV6-3,NA,many,TRBJ2-7,TGTGCCAGCAGCCAGCTATCCCGACGGGACTACGAGCAGTACTTC,CASSQLSRRDYEQYF
TRBV7-8,TRBD1,few,TRBJ1-1,TGTGCCAGCAGCTTAGACTGGTATGTGACAGGGCTGAACACTGAAGCTTTCTTT,CASSLDWYVTGLNTEAFF
TRBV19,NA,NA,TRBJ2-1,TGTGCCAGTAGTAACTTCGTAAGTAATGAGCAGTTCTTC,CASSNFVSNEQFF
TRBV7-6,NA,few,TRBJ2-5,TGTGCCAGCAGCTTAGCGGGGAGTCAAGAGACCCAGTACTTC,CASSLAGSQETQYF
TRBV28,NA,NA,TRBJ2-3,TGTGCCAGCAGTTTATTGCAGGGAGACCACACAGATACGCAGTATTTT,CASSLLQGDHTDTQYF
TRBV4-3,TRBD1,few,TRBJ2-1,TGCGCCAGCAGCCAACGGGACAGGGGAGTCCTAAATGAGCAGTTCTTC,CASSQRDRGVLNEQFF
TRBV7-6,NA,many,TRBJ1-1,TGTGCCAGCAGCTTAAGGGGTGGGGACACTGAAGCTTTCTTT,CASSLRGGDTEAFF
TRBV27,NA,few,TRBJ2-7,TGTGCCAGCAGTTTGGGTCAGGGAGACTACGAGCAGTACTTC,CASSLGQGDYEQYF
TRBV7-2,NA,NA,TRBJ2-2,TGTGCCAGCAGCTTACCGCCTTGGTCCACCGGGGAGCTGTTTTTT,CASSLPPWSTGELFF
TRBV30,NA,many,TRBJ1-1,TGTGCCTGGAGTGTGATTTCAGGAGAAGCTTTCTTT,CAWSVISGEAFF